Included here is one T cell receptor beta chain sequence, with context. This specimen comes from a study of blood T cell repertoires in COVID-19. Here immunoSEQ multiplex PCR was the method, and the copy in TCRdb shows in-frame clones only, minus some. The profile shows fewer than 250,000 clones, about four fifths of them singletons. The receptor was isolated from a man aged 50-60 years with active or convalescent COVID-19. Material for sequencing was peripheral blood.

The CDR3 nucleotides read TGCGCCAGCAGTTTAAATTCAGGGGTGAAGAATGAAAAACTGTTTTTT. Translated, it gives CASSLNSGVKNEKLFF. This chain joins TRBV4-1 and TRBJ1-4, with D maybe TRBD1 (6 bases). This CDR3 contains 16 residues. The V gene lost 6 bases and the J gene lost 5 bases, with 19 bases spanning the gap. The germline V gene encodes CDR1 MGHRA and CDR2 YSYEKL.